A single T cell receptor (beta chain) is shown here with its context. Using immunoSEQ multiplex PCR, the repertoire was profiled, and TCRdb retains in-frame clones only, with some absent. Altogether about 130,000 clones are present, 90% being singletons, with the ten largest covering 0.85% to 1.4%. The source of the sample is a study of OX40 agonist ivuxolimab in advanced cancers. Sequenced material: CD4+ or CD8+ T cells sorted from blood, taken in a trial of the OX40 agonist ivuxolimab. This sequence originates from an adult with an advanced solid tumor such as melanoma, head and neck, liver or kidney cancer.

CDR3 in amino acids: CAISALQENIQYF. The CDR3 bases are TGTGCCATCAGTGCTCTACAGGAAAACATTCAGTACTTC. The chain uses TRBV10-3 and TRBJ2-4; tentative D call: TRBD1 (5 bases). The germline V gene has CDR1 ENHRY and CDR2 SYGVKD. V gave up 4 bases and J gave up 5 bases, with 9 bases separating them. This CDR3 region has 13 residues.